There are many counts of the clone carrying this TCR beta chain. This entry comes from a study of T cells in Graves' hyperthyroidism and ophthalmopathy. Template material for amplifying TCR beta CDR3 regions consisted of RNA transcripts. HTBI primers were used for first-round RT-PCR of the TCR CDR3. TCRdb passed the multiplex PCR reads through MiXCR, listing each CDR3 protein once. This sample has hundreds of thousands of distinct CDR3 sequences, with about a sixth found just once. Duration under 3 months, a NOSPECS grade of at least 4, and a Clinical Activity Score of at least 3 characterized the ophthalmopathy patients. Diagnoses used clinical symptoms, serum thyroxine and TRAb, thyroid ultrasound and orbital computed tomography. This CDR3 has 20 residues. Trimming took 1 base from V and 4 from J; bases not matched to a gene: 21. The germline V gene has CDR1 MNHEY and CDR2 SVGAGI.

The sequenced material came from blood. The chain couples TRBV6-5 to TRBJ2-5; 7 nucleotides match TRBD2. This receptor was taken from a woman in her forties with Graves' ophthalmopathy. The CDR3 here is CASSYYLPGLRDRPTETQYF. The CDR3 DNA sequence: TGTGCCAGCAGTTACTACCTCCCGGGACTACGAGACCGGCCGACAGAGACCCAGTACTTC.